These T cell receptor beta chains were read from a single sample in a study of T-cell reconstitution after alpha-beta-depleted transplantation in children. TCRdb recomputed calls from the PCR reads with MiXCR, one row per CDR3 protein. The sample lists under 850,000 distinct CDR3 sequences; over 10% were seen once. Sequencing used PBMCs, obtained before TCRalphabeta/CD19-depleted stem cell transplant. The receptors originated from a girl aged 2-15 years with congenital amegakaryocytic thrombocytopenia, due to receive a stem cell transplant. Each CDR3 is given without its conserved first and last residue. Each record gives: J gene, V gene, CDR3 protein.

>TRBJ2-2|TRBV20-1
SARDGGTGELF
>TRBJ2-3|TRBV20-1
SARTSPGGMGDTQY
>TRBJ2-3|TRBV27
ASPGWRQLTDTQY
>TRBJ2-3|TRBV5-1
ASSSGMLAAPDTQY
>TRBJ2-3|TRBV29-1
STYRGPSADTQY
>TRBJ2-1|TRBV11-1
ASSPSARLAGPYNEQF
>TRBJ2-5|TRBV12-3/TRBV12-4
ASSLGPSGGIPQETQY
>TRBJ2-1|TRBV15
ATSRATSNEQF
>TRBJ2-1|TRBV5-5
ASSGSGRLAVNEQF
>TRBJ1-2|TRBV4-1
ASSQNREGYT
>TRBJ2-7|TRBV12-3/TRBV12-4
ASTSGLAIHEQY
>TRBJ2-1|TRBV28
ASRTSGYSSYNEQF
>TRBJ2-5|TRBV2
ASSVGPKETQY
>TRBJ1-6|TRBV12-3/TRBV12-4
ASSLGQKWNSPLH
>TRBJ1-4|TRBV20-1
SAGGPPTNEKLF
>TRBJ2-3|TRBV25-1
ASSELAGRADTQY
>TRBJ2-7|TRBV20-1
SAGTGSRYEQY
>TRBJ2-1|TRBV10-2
ASSESALAGENEQF
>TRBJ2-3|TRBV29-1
SAIRGDTQY
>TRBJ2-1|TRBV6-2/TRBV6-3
ASSHDRGVYNEQF